This entry lists 5 T cell receptor beta chains sequenced from one sample in a study of blood T cells in healthy people across ages. Primers used in a second PCR of about 6 to 11 cycles were a sample-barcoded 5' primer and a J-beta primer mix. TCRdb re-derived calls from the 5' RACE reads in MiXCR, one entry per CDR3 protein. In the table there are around 800,000 distinct CDR3 sequences, about 26% of which are singletons. The data were also submitted as part of a second study, on T cells of mothers and their children.

The sample consisted of blood. The receptors originated from a boy aged 10-17 years in good health.

This clonotype was observed a handful of times. The gene calls are TRBV7-9 and TRBJ2-7; 8 bases align to TRBD1. This CDR3 comprises 14 residues. In germline, CDR1 is SEHNR, CDR2 FQNEAQ (reference sequence). Trimming took 5 bases from V and 6 from J; bases not matched to a gene: 9. This CDR3 is CASSRGQGGSEQYF. The CDR3 DNA follows: TGTGCCAGCAGCCGCGGACAGGGAGGCAGCGAGCAGTACTTC.

This clonotype has only a few counts. One end of the junction is discordant with germline, which a read error may explain. The CDR3 sequence: CASSLDYDQETQYF. The CDR3 bases are TGTGCCAGCAGCCTAGATTACGACCAAGAGACCCAGTACTTC. The chain is built from TRBV11-2 and TRBJ2-5; D unclear. The V gene's germline CDR1 is SGHAT and CDR2 FQNNGV. The CDR3 sequence is 14 residues long.

The genes are TRBV20-1 and TRBJ2-3; a possible D gene is TRBD2 (5 bases). The ends were cut back, 1 base at V and 4 bases at J, with 9 bases in the middle. Germline V gene lookup returns CDR1 DFQATT and CDR2 SNEGSKA (reference sequence). The CDR3 contains 13 residues. CDR3 region: CSARVRGADTQYF. The CDR3 coding sequence is TGCAGTGCTAGAGTCCGGGGAGCAGATACGCAGTATTTT.

This sequence joins TRBV12-3 or TRBV12-4 and TRBJ1-2; D might be TRBD1 (6 bases). V lost 7 bases to trimming and J lost 3 bases, with 12 bases between them. The CDR3 has 13 residues. The CDR3 coding sequence is TGTGCCAGCACCACAGGGCTCTACTATGGCTACACCTTC. Its translation: CASTTGLYYGYTF.

The chain carries TRBV21-1 and TRBJ2-2; no DNA check was done on the table's D call, TRBD1. TRBV21-1 is shown as a pseudogene. This CDR3 region has 17 residues. The CDR3 loop reads CASSKRLQGTNTGELFF. The CDR3 nucleotides read TGTGCCAGCAGCAAACGATTACAGGGGACGAACACCGGGGAGCTGTTTTTT.